This T cell receptor beta chain derives from a study of T-cell reconstitution after alpha-beta-depleted transplantation in children (dated by TCRdb to 2015 to 2016). The study in broad terms: Using TCR repertoire profiling, the study followed T-cell immune reconstitution in a quantitative way in children after TCRalphabeta/CD19-depleted allogeneic hematopoietic cell transplantation.

A distance of 8 bases separates the germline ends of V and J, which lose 6 bases and 5 bases respectively. The CDR3, cysteine through phenylalanine, is 11 amino acids long. Of all the DNA, just the CDR3 is kept, 33 bases in frame from base 1. This clonotype was observed a handful of times. The antigen it recognizes is unknown. Per-nucleotide qualities are absent, and no much larger clonotype sits a single base away. The library relied on PCR. Sequencing took place on an Illumina HiSeq 2500. To normalize quantification of the TCRbeta repertoire, the TCR libraries were built with molecular barcoding that relied on unique molecular identifiers. The public reads were quality trimmed at Q25 with fastp and then assembled into clones with MiXCR by TCRdb, keeping productive beta chains. Each entry is one CDR3 protein sequence, shown with its most common DNA and genes. The sample table shows 540,000 or so distinct CDR3 sequences, and 20% to 25% are seen once. The ten largest clones add up to 12% to 15% of the sample.

General conclusions and limits of the study: In some patients, high TCRbeta diversity at day 60 was attributed to recipient T cells and intrathymic progenitors that had survived conditioning. The apparently early alphabetaT-cell count recovery about two months after transplant was reportedly dependent on only several hundred rapidly expanded clones derived from non-depleted graft cells. Over subsequent months, a decline in hyperexpanded clone frequencies was noted, and after one year, T-cell counts and TCRbeta diversity were mostly ascribed to newly produced T cells.

In light of the paper, this sample's treatment or condition label describes: allogeneic hematopoietic cell transplantation with graft depleted of TCRalphabeta T cells and CD19 B cells. TCRalphabeta/CD19-depleted allogeneic hematopoietic cell grafts were given to the transplant recipients, all of whom were children. This material consisted of PBMCs, mostly from graft donor cells, taken 360 days after TCRalphabeta/CD19-depleted stem cell transplant. This TCR derives from a boy under two years old who had a stem cell transplant for acute myeloid leukemia, so the T cells may come from the graft donor. Recombination linked TRBV12-3 or TRBV12-4 to TRBJ2-7; confidence is insufficient to name the D gene. This receptor carries the CDR3 CASSISNEQYF. The DNA reads TGTGCCAGCAGCATCTCGAACGAGCAGTACTTC.